The rows below give T cell receptor beta chains drawn from one sample of a study of shared T cell receptors in the human thymus. The data were produced by immunoSEQ multiplex PCR, yet TCRdb's version contains in-frame clones alone and is incomplete. This sample carries just under 550,000 clones, around three quarters of them seen once, and the ten largest clones take approximately 0.013%. The data also belong to a second study, concerning human thymus T cells.

Sequenced material: thymocytes. Receptors originate from a boy under two years old with a congenital heart defect. Both conserved end residues are part of each CDR3. Each record gives: D gene, J gene, clone size, V gene, CDR3 protein, CDR3 DNA. D genes are given only for firm matches. Clone size is not always given. Where it is, it says once, few, many or a class for expanded clones.

.,TRBJ2-7,.,TRBV11-3,CASSKGGQIPYEQYF,TGTGCCAGCAGCAAGGGGGGGCAGATCCCCTACGAGCAGTACTTC
.,TRBJ2-7,.,TRBV12-5,CASGPTGRPYEQYF,TGTGCTAGTGGTCCTACCGGGAGACCCTACGAGCAGTACTTC
TRBD2,TRBJ2-7,.,TRBV27,CASSKTGGSPYEQYF,TGTGCCAGCAGCAAGACGGGAGGATCCCCCTACGAGCAGTACTTC
TRBD2,TRBJ2-7,once,TRBV2,CASSESRETYEQYF,TGTGCCAGCAGTGAATCGCGGGAGACCTACGAGCAGTACTTC
.,TRBJ2-5,few,TRBV5-6,CASSPSDSKLQETQYF,TGTGCCAGCAGCCCCTCGGACAGTAAACTCCAAGAGACCCAGTACTTC
.,TRBJ2-5,few,TRBV5-4,CASSRTTQETQYF,TGTGCCAGCAGCAGGACTACACAAGAGACCCAGTACTTC
.,TRBJ2-3,.,TRBV4-1,CASSQDIGGGTDTQYF,TGCGCCAGCAGCCAAGATATCGGAGGGGGCACAGATACGCAGTATTTT
TRBD2,TRBJ2-7,.,TRBV6-1,CASRRTSGSYEQYF,TGTGCCAGCAGACGGACTAGCGGATCCTACGAGCAGTACTTC
.,TRBJ1-5,.,TRBV7-8,CASSPKGPRSNQPQHF,TGTGCCAGCAGCCCGAAGGGGCCGCGCAGCAATCAGCCCCAGCATTTT
.,TRBJ1-1,once,TRBV9,CASSVRARADTEAFF,TGTGCCAGCAGCGTGCGGGCAAGGGCGGACACTGAAGCTTTCTTT
.,TRBJ1-5,.,TRBV30,CAWSVGNYSNQPQHF,TGTGCCTGGAGTGTAGGAAACTATAGCAATCAGCCCCAGCATTTT
TRBD2,TRBJ2-7,.,TRBV4-1,CASSPREEGRQSTSVAYEQYF,TGCGCCAGCAGCCCCAGGGAGGAGGGCCGACAGTCAACTAGCGTAGCCTACGAGCAGTACTTC
TRBD1,TRBJ1-1,.,TRBV6-5,CASSYSDRGGGTEAFF,TGTGCCAGCAGTTACTCCGACAGGGGTGGAGGCACTGAAGCTTTCTTT
TRBD2,TRBJ2-7,.,TRBV28,CASSLTSGRNYEQYF,TGTGCCAGCAGCCTCACTAGCGGGAGGAACTACGAGCAGTACTTC
.,TRBJ2-6,.,TRBV19,CATSTRRKSSGANVLTF,TGTGCCACCTCAACGCGTAGAAAGTCCTCTGGGGCCAACGTCCTGACTTTC
.,TRBJ2-2,.,TRBV19,CASSIPSGAGELFF,TGTGCCAGTAGTATCCCCTCCGGAGCCGGGGAGCTGTTTTTT
.,TRBJ2-5,.,TRBV4-1,CASSQDGPVAQQETQYF,TGCGCCAGCAGCCAAGATGGTCCAGTAGCGCAACAAGAGACCCAGTACTTC
TRBD1,TRBJ1-4,few,TRBV30,CAWSVRQGSEKLFF,TGTGCCTGGAGTGTTAGACAGGGAAGCGAAAAACTGTTTTTT
TRBD1,TRBJ2-7,.,TRBV28,CASSLPFRDSPYEQYF,TGTGCCAGCAGTTTACCCTTCCGGGACAGTCCCTACGAGCAGTACTTC
.,TRBJ2-1,.,TRBV5-6,CASTPPGGSIEQFF,TGTGCCAGCACTCCTCCCGGGGGAAGCATAGAGCAGTTCTTC
.,TRBJ1-1,.,TRBV5-1,CASSLGGSDRDTEAFF,TGCGCCAGCAGCTTGGGAGGAAGCGACAGAGACACTGAAGCTTTCTTT
TRBD1,TRBJ1-5,.,TRBV19,CASSIATDRGPQPQHF,TGTGCCAGTAGTATAGCTACAGACAGGGGCCCACAGCCCCAGCATTTT
TRBD1,TRBJ2-7,once,TRBV7-9,CASSLGTGESYEQYF,TGTGCCAGCAGCTTAGGGACAGGCGAATCCTACGAGCAGTACTTC
TRBD1,TRBJ2-5,.,TRBV7-2,CASSRQKGAGETQYF,TGTGCCAGCAGCCGACAAAAGGGGGCAGGGGAGACCCAGTACTTC
.,TRBJ2-7,.,TRBV7-9,CASSVTPLRVVDEQYF,TGTGCCAGCAGTGTTACCCCCCTCCGGGTTGTGGACGAGCAGTACTTC
TRBD1,TRBJ1-1,once,TRBV12-5,CASGLETGENTEAFF,TGTGCTAGTGGTTTGGAGACAGGGGAGAACACTGAAGCTTTCTTT
.,TRBJ2-1,.,TRBV27,CASTPSEGNEQFF,TGTGCCAGCACGCCCTCCGAGGGCAATGAGCAGTTCTTC
.,TRBJ2-7,.,TRBV5-5,CASSLWDSRDEQYF,TGTGCCAGCAGCTTGTGGGACTCCCGTGACGAGCAGTACTTC
.,TRBJ2-6,.,TRBV4-1,CASSQDCLDSGANVLTF,TGCGCCAGCAGCCAAGATTGCCTAGACTCTGGGGCCAACGTCCTGACTTTC
TRBD1,TRBJ1-3,few,TRBV5-1,CASSSGQASSGNTIYF,TGCGCCAGCAGCTCGGGACAGGCAAGCTCTGGAAACACCATATATTTT
.,TRBJ2-7,.,TRBV5-1,CASSLDWFPAGRSYEQYF,TGCGCCAGCAGCTTGGACTGGTTCCCAGCAGGCCGATCCTACGAGCAGTACTTC
.,TRBJ2-3,.,TRBV10-3,CAAGQTRTDTQYF,TGTGCCGCTGGACAGACCCGCACAGATACGCAGTATTTT
TRBD2,TRBJ2-7,once,TRBV27,CASSPRGAGKVYEQYF,TGTGCCAGCAGCCCCCGGGGAGCGGGAAAAGTCTACGAGCAGTACTTC
TRBD1,TRBJ1-2,.,TRBV12-5,CASGLMSGGYGYTF,TGTGCTAGTGGTTTGATGTCAGGGGGCTATGGCTACACCTTC
.,TRBJ2-7,.,TRBV28,CASRVSLARYEQYF,TGTGCCAGCAGGGTCAGTCTAGCCCGGTACGAGCAGTACTTC
.,TRBJ1-4,.,TRBV15,CATSREGVRDNEKLFF,TGTGCCACCAGCAGAGAAGGGGTTAGGGATAATGAAAAACTGTTTTTT
TRBD1,TRBJ2-7,.,TRBV29-1,CSVIDRDRVFYEQYF,TGCAGCGTGATCGATAGGGACAGGGTCTTCTACGAGCAGTACTTC
TRBD2,TRBJ2-1,once,TRBV30,CAWSSLTSGSVNEQFF,TGTGCCTGGAGTTCCCTGACTAGCGGGAGTGTAAATGAGCAGTTCTTC
TRBD1,TRBJ2-7,few,TRBV19,CASILPGQGGHEQYF,TGTGCCAGTATCCTACCGGGACAGGGTGGCCACGAGCAGTACTTC
TRBD2,TRBJ2-3,.,TRBV27,CASSPIQREGPDTQYF,TGTGCCAGCAGTCCTATCCAGCGGGAGGGGCCAGATACGCAGTATTTT
.,TRBJ2-1,few,TRBV4-2,CASSLPQWMAGTMSPYNEQFF,TGTGCCAGCAGCCTACCCCAATGGATGGCGGGAACCATGAGCCCCTACAATGAGCAGTTCTTC
TRBD1,TRBJ1-2,few,TRBV5-1,CASSLDGRTGRVYGYTF,TGCGCCAGCAGCTTGGACGGGAGGACAGGGCGGGTCTATGGCTACACCTTC
.,TRBJ2-7,.,TRBV27,CASRGLGYEQYF,TGTGCCAGCCGCGGGTTGGGATACGAGCAGTACTTC
TRBD2,TRBJ2-7,.,TRBV5-4,CASSLLPGRLYEQYF,TGTGCCAGCAGCCTGTTGCCCGGGAGGCTCTACGAGCAGTACTTC
TRBD2,TRBJ2-7,.,TRBV7-2,CASSLRLAGDYEQYF,TGTGCCAGCAGCTTAAGACTAGCGGGCGACTACGAGCAGTACTTC
TRBD1,TRBJ2-7,few,TRBV28,CARPGQKGSYEQYF,TGTGCCAGACCGGGACAGAAAGGCTCCTACGAGCAGTACTTC
TRBD2,TRBJ2-1,.,TRBV11-2,CASSVGLAISNEQFF,TGTGCCAGCAGCGTCGGACTAGCAATAAGCAATGAGCAGTTCTTC
TRBD2,TRBJ2-7,.,TRBV19,CATNKSVKVIAGAHEQYF,TGTGCCACCAACAAGAGTGTTAAGGTCATAGCGGGAGCCCACGAGCAGTACTTC
TRBD2,TRBJ2-3,.,TRBV6-4,CASSARAGNGSDTQYF,TGTGCCAGCAGTGCCAGAGCGGGGAACGGATCAGATACGCAGTATTTT
TRBD2,TRBJ2-7,.,TRBV2,CASSEEGTSGTYEQYF,TGTGCCAGCAGTGAAGAGGGGACTAGCGGGACCTACGAGCAGTACTTC
TRBD2,TRBJ2-3,.,TRBV5-1,CASSLTRLAPDTQYF,TGCGCCAGCAGCTTAACCCGACTAGCCCCGGATACGCAGTATTTT
TRBD2,TRBJ2-7,.,TRBV13,CASSLLRVGGGPSYEQYF,TGTGCCAGCAGCTTATTGCGTGTAGGCGGGGGGCCATCCTACGAGCAGTACTTC